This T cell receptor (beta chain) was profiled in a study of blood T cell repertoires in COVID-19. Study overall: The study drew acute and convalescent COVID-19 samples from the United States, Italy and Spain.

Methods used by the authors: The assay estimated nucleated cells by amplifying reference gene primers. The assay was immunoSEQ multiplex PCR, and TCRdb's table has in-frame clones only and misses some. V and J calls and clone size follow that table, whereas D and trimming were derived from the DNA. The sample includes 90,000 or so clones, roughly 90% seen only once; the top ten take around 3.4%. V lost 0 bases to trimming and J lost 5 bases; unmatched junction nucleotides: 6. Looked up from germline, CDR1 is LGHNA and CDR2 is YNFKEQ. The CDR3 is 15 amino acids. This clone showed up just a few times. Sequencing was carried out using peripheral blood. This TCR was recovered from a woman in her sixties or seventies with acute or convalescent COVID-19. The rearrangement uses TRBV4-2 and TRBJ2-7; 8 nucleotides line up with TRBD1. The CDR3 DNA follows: TGTGCCAGCAGCCAAGAGCAGGGACAGGCTGACGAGCAGTACTTC. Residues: CASSQEQGQADEQYF.